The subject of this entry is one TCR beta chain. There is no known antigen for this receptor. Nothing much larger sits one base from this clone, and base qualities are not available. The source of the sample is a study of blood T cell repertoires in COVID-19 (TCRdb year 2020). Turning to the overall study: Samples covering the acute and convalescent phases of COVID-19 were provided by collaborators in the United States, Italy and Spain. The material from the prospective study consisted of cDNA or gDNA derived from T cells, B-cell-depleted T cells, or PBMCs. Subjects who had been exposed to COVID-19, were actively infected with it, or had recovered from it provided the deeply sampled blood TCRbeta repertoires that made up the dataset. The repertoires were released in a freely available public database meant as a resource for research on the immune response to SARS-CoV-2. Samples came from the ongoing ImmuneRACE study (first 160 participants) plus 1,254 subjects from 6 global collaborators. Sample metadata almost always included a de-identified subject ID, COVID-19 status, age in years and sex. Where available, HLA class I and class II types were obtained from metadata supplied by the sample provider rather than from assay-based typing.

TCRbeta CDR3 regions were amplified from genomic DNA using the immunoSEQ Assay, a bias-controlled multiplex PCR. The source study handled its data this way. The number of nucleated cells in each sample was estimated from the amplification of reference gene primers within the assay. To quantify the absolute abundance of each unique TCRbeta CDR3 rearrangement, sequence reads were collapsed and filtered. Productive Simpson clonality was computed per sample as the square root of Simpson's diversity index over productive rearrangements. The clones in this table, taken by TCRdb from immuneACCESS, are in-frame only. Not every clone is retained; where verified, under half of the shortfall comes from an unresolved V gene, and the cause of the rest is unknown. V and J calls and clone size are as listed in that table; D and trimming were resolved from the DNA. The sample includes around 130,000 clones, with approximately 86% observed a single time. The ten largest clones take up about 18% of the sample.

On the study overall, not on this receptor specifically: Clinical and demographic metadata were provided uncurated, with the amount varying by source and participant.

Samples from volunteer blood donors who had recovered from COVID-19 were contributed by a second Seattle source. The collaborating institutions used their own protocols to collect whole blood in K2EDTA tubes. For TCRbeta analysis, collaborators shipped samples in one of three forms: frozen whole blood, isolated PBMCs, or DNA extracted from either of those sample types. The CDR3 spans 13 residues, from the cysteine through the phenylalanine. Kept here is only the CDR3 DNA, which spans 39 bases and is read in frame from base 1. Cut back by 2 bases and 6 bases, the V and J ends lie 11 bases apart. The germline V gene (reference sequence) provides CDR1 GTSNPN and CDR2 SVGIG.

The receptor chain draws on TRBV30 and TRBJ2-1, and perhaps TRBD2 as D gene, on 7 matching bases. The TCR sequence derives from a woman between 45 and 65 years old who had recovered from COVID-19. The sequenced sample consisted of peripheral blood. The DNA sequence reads TGTGCCTGGAGTCTTGGGGGGGCCAATGAGCAGTTCTTC. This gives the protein CAWSLGGANEQFF.